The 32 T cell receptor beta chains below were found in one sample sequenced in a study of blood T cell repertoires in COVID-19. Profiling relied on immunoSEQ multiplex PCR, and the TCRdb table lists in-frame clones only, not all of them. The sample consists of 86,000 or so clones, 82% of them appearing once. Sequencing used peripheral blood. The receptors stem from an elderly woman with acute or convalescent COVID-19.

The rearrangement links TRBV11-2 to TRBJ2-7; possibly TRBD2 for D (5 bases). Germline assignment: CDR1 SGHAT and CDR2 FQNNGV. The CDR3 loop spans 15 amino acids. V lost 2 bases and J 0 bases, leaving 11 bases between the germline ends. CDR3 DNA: TGTGCCAGCAGCTTAATGGTGAGCGGCTCCTACGAGCAGTACTTC. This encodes CASSLMVSGSYEQYF. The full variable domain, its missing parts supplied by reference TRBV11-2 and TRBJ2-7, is EAGVAQSPRYKIIEKRQSVAFWCNPISGHATLYWYQQILGQGPKLLIQFQNNGVVDDSQLPKDRFSAERLKGVDSTLKIQPAKLEDSAVYLCASSLMVSGSYEQYFGPGTRLTVT.

CDR3 loop: CASNLDRGTEAFF. The DNA for the CDR3 is TGTGCCAGCAACCTCGACCGGGGGACTGAAGCTTTCTTT. The chain has TRBV7-8 and TRBJ1-1, with D possibly TRBD1 on 5 matching bases. The CDR3 has 13 amino acids. V was trimmed by 7 bases and J by 5 bases, leaving 14 bases between them. The germline gives CDR1 SGHVS, CDR2 FQNEAQ.

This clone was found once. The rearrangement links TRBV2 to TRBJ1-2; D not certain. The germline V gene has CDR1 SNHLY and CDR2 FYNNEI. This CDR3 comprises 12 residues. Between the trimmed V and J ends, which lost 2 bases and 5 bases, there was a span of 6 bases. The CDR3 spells CASSEFPYGYTF. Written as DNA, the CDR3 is TGTGCCAGCAGTGAATTTCCGTATGGCTACACCTTC.

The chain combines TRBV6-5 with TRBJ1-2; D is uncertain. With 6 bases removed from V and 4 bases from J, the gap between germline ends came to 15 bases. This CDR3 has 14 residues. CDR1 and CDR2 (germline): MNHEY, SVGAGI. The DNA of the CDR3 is TGTGCCAGCAGGACCCCTTCGGGAAGCTATGGCTACACCTTC. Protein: CASRTPSGSYGYTF.

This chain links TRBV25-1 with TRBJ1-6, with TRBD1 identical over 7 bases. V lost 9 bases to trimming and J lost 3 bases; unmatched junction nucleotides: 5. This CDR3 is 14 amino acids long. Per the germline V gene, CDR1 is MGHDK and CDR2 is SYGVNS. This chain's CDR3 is CASLGTDYNSPLHF. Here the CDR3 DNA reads TGTGCCAGTCTAGGGACAGACTATAATTCACCCCTCCACTTT.

The CDR3 sequence: CASSTRQGTNNEQFF. The CDR3 DNA follows: TGTGCCAGTAGTACGAGGCAGGGAACCAACAATGAGCAGTTCTTC. The rearrangement links TRBV19 to TRBJ2-1; D is possibly TRBD1 (5 bases). Trimming removed 4 bases from V and 5 bases from J, with 15 bases in between. CDR1 and CDR2 from the germline V gene are LNHDA and SQIVND (reference sequence). The CDR3 spans 15 residues.

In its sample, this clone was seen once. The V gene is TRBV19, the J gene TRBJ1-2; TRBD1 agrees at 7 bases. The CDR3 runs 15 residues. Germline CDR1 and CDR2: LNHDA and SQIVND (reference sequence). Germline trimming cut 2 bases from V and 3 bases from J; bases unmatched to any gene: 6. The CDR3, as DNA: TGTGCCAGTAGTATAACCGGCGGACAGGACTATGGCTACACCTTC. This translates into CASSITGGQDYGYTF. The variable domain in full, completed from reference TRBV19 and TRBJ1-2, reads DGGITQSPKYLFRKEGQNVTLSCEQNLNHDAMYWYRQDPGQGLRLIYYSQIVNDFQKGDIAEGYSVSREKKESFPLTVTSAQKNPTAFYLCASSITGGQDYGYTFGSGTRLTVV.

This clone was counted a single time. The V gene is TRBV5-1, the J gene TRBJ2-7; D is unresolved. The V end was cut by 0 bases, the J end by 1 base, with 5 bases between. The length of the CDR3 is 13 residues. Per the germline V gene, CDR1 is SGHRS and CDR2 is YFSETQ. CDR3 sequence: CASSLEQSYEQYF. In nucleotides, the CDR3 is TGCGCCAGCAGCTTGGAACAGTCCTACGAGCAGTACTTC.

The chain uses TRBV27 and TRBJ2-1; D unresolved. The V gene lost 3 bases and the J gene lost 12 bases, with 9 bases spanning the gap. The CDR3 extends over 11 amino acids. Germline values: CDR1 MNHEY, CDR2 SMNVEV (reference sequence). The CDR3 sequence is CASSLSGWQFF. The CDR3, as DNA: TGTGCCAGCAGTTTGTCCGGTTGGCAGTTCTTC.

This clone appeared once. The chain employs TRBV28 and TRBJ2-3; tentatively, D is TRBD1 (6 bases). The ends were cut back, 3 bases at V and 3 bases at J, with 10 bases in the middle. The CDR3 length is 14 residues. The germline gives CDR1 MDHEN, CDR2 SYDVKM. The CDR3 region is CASSFQGITDTQYF. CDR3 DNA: TGTGCCAGCAGTTTTCAGGGGATAACAGATACGCAGTATTTT.

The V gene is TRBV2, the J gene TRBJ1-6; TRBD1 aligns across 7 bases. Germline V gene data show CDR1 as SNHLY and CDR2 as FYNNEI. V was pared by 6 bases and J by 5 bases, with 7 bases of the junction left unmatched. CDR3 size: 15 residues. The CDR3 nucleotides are TGTGCCAGCAGCGCGGACAGGCCCCATAATTCACCCCTCCACTTT. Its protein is CASSADRPHNSPLHF.

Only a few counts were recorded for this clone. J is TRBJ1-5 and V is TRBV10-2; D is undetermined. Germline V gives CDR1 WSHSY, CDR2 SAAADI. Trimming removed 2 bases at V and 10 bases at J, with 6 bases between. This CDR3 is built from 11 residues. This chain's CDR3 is CASSESGPQHF. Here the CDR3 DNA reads TGCGCCAGCAGTGAGAGCGGCCCCCAGCATTTT.

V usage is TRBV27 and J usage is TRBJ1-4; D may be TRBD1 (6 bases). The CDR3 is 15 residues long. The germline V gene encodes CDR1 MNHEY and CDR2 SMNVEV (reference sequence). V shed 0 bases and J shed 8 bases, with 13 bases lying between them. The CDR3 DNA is TGTGCCAGCAGTTTATCGGGCAGGGGCGGCGAAAAACTGTTTTTT. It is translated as CASSLSGRGGEKLFF.

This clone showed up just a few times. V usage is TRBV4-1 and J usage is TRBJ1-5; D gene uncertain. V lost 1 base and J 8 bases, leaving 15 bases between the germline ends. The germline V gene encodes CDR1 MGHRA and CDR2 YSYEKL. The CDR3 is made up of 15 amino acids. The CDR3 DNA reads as TGCGCCAGCAGCCAAGGGGCGTCTCGAAAGGAGCCCCAGCATTTT. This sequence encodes CASSQGASRKEPQHF.

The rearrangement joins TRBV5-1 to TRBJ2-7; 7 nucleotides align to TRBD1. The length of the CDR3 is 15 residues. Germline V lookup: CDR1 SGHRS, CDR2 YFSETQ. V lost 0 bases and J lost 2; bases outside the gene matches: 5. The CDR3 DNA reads TGCGCCAGCAGCTTGGAATGGACAGGTCCCTACGAGCAGTACTTC. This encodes CASSLEWTGPYEQYF.

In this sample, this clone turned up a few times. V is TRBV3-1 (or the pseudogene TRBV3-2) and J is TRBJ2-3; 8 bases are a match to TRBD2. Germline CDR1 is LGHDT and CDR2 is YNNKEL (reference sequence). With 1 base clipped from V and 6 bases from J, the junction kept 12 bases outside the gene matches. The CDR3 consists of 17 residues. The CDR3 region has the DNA TGTGCCAGCAGCCAAGTTCGAGGTAGCGGGGTTAAGGATACGCAGTATTTT. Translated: CASSQVRGSGVKDTQYF.

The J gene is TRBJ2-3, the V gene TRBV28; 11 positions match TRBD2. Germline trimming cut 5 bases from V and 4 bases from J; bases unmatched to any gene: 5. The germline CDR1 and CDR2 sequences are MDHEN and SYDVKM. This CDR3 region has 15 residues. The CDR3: CASSVTSGAADTQYF. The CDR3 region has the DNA TGTGCCAGCAGTGTGACTAGCGGGGCAGCAGATACGCAGTATTTT.

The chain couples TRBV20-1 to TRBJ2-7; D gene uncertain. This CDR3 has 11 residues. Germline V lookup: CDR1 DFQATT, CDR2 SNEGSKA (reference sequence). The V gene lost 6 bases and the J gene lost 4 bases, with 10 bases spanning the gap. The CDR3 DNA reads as TGCAGTGCCGCACCGGGTTACGAGCAGTACTTC. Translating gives CSAAPGYEQYF.

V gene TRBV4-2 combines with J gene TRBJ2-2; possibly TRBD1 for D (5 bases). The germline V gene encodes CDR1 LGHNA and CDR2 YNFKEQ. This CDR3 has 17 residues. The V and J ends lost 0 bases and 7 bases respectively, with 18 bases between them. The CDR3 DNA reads TGTGCCAGCAGCCAAGAGACTCGGGTCCAGGGCGGCGGGGAGCTGTTTTTT. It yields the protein CASSQETRVQGGGELFF.

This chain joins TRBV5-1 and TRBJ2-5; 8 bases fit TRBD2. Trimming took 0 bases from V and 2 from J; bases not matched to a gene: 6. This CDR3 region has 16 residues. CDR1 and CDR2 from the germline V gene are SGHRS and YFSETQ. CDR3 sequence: CASSLEGGRSQETQYF. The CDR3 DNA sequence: TGCGCCAGCAGCTTGGAGGGCGGGAGGTCTCAAGAGACCCAGTACTTC.

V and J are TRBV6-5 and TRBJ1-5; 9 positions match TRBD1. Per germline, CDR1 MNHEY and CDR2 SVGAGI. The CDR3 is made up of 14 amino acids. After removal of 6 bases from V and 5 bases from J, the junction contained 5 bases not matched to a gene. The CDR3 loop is CASRGTGPDQPQHF. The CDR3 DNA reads TGTGCCAGCAGGGGGACAGGGCCGGATCAGCCCCAGCATTTT.

CDR3 in amino acids: CASSLGGEKLFF. The CDR3 region has the DNA TGTGCCAGCAGCCTGGGAGGCGAAAAACTGTTTTTT. J is TRBJ1-4 and V is TRBV14; D unresolved. Germline V lookup: CDR1 SGHDN, CDR2 FVKESK. This CDR3 is built from 12 residues. V lost 4 bases and J 8 bases, leaving 8 bases between the germline ends.

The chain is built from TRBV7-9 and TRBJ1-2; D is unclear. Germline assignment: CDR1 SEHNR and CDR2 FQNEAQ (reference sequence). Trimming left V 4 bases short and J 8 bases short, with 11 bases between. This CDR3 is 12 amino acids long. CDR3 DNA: TGTGCCAGCAGCTCCGCGGGCCCCGGCTACACCTTC. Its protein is CASSSAGPGYTF. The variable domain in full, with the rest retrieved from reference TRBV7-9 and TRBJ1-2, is DTGVSQNPRHKITKRGQNVTFRCDPISEHNRLYWYRQTLGQGPEFLTYFQNEAQLEKSRLLSDRFSAERPKGSFSTLEIQRTEQGDSAMYLCASSSAGPGYTFGSGTRLTVV.

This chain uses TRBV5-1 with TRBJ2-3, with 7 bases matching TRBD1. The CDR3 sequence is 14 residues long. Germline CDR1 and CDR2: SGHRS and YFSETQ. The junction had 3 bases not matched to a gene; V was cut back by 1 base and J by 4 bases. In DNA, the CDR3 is TGCGCCAGCAGCTTGAGACAGGGTCCAGATACGCAGTATTTT. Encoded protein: CASSLRQGPDTQYF. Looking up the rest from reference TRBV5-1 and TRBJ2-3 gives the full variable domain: KAGVTQTPRYLIKTRGQQVTLSCSPISGHRSVSWYQQTPGQGLQFLFEYFSETQRNKGNFPGRFSGRQFSNSRSEMNVSTLELGDSALYLCASSLRQGPDTQYFGPGTRLTVL.

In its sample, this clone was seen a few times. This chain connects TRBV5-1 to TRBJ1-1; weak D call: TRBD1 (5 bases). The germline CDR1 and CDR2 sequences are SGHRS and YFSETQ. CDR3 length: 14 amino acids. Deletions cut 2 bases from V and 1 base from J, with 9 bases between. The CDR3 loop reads CASSLSTANTEAFF. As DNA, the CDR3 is TGCGCCAGCAGCTTATCGACAGCGAACACTGAAGCTTTCTTT.

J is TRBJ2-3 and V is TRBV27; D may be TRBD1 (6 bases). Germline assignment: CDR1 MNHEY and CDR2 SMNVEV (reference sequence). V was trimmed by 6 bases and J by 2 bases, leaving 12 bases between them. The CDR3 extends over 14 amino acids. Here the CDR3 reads CASSPDRSTDTQYF. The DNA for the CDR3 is TGTGCCAGCAGCCCAGACAGGTCCACAGATACGCAGTATTTT.

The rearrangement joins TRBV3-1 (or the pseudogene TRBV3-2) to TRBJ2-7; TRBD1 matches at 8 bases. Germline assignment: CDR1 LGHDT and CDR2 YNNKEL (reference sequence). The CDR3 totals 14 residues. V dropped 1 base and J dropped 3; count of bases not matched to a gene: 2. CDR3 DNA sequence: TGTGCCAGCAGCCAAGGGACAGGGAACTACGAGCAGTACTTC. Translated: CASSQGTGNYEQYF.

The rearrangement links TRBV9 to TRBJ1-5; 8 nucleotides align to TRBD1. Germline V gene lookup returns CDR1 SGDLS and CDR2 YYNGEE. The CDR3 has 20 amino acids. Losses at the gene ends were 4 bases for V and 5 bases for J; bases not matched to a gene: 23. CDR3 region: CASSPRRVPGQDPGDQPQHF. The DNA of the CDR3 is TGTGCCAGCAGCCCCCGGAGGGTCCCGGGACAGGATCCGGGGGATCAGCCCCAGCATTTT.

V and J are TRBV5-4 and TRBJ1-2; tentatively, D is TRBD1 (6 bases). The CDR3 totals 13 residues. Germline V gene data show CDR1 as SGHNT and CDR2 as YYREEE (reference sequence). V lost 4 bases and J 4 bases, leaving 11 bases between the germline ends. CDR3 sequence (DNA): TGTGCCAGCAGCACTGGACAGCTCTATGGCTACACCTTC. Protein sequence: CASSTGQLYGYTF.

CDR3 in DNA: TGTGCCAGCAGCGTAGACTTTTCTGGAAACACCATATATTTT. As protein: CASSVDFSGNTIYF. V usage is TRBV7-2 and J usage is TRBJ1-3; D ambiguous. The CDR3 is 14 residues long. Trimming pared 5 bases from V and 1 base from J, leaving 9 bases between. Germline-derived CDR1 and CDR2 are SGHTA and FQGNSA.

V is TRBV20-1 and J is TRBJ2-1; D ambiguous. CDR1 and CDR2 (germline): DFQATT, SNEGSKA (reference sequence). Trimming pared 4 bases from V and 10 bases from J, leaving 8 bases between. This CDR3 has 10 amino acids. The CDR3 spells CSAILGEQFF. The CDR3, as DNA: TGCAGTGCTATACTCGGGGAGCAGTTCTTC.

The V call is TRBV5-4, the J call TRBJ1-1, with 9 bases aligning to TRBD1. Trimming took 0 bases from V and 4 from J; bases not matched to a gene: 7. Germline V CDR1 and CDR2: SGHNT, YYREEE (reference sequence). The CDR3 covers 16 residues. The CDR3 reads CASSLGGTGWITEAFF. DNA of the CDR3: TGTGCCAGCAGCTTGGGCGGGACAGGGTGGATCACTGAAGCTTTCTTT. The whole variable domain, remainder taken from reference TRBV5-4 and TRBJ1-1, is ETGVTQSPTHLIKTRGQQVTLRCSSQSGHNTVSWYQQALGQGPQFIFQYYREEENGRGNFPPRFSGLQFPNYSSELNVNALELDDSALYLCASSLGGTGWITEAFFGQGTRLTVV.